These 22 T cell receptor beta chains share one sample of origin, sequenced in a study of T cell repertoires in cytomegalovirus infection. Each CDR3 protein gets one entry after TCRdb re-called the reads with MiXCR. The table includes about 69,000 distinct CDR3 sequences, roughly 28% detected once. Their cognate antigens are unknown. Material: CD8+ T cells from cultured PBMCs, obtained from culture after CMV antigen stimulation. All receptors come from a human donor in good health (CMV status not recorded). Some clones in this sample may be carry-over from other donors' samples.

The chain employs TRBV5-5 and TRBJ2-3; unclear D gene. The V end lost 3 bases, the J end lost 5 bases, and 13 bases lay between the germline ends. The CDR3 sequence is 14 residues long. CDR1 is SGHKS, CDR2 YYEKEE, per germline (reference sequence). The CDR3 coding sequence is TGTGCCAGCAGCTCGGTCGAGCCTTTAGATACGCAGTATTTT. The encoded protein is CASSSVEPLDTQYF. The full variable domain, its missing parts supplied by reference TRBV5-5 and TRBJ2-3, is DAGVTQSPTHLIKTRGQQVTLRCSPISGHKSVSWYQQVLGQGPQFIFQYYEKEERGRGNFPDRFSARQFPNYSSELNVNALLLGDSALYLCASSSVEPLDTQYFGPGTRLTVL.

This clonotype was found a few times. This chain uses TRBV7-9 with TRBJ1-2; 7 positions match TRBD1. Looked up from germline, CDR1 is SEHNR and CDR2 is FQNEAQ (reference sequence). CDR3 length equals 14 residues. Trimming at V came to 5 bases and at J to 3 bases, leaving 6 bases not matched to a gene. The CDR3 protein is CASSPEQGHYGYTF. The CDR3 DNA is TGTGCCAGCAGCCCAGAACAGGGGCACTATGGCTACACCTTC.

This clonotype was counted once. The chain joins TRBV4-3 to TRBJ2-3; 7 positions match TRBD2. The J segment lost 5 bases and the V segment lost 1 base, leaving 15 bases of the junction unmatched. This CDR3 spans 18 amino acids. Germline V lookup: CDR1 LGHNA, CDR2 YSLEER. CDR3: CASSQVGGSGSLLDTQYF. Here the CDR3 DNA reads TGCGCCAGCAGCCAAGTCGGAGGTAGCGGGTCCCTCCTAGATACGCAGTATTTT.

The CDR3 nucleotides are TGTGCCAGCAGCTTTTTGCCCTCTGGAAACACCATATATTTT. Protein product: CASSFLPSGNTIYF. This chain connects TRBV11-3 to TRBJ1-3; D unclear. The V gene lost 3 bases and the J gene lost 0 bases, with 6 bases spanning the gap. This CDR3 is 14 amino acids long. CDR1 SGHNT and CDR2 YENEEA come from the germline V gene.

The chain carries TRBV9 and TRBJ2-2; 7 positions match TRBD1. Germline trimming cut 1 base from V and 0 bases from J; bases unmatched to any gene: 12. The germline CDR1 and CDR2 sequences are SGDLS and YYNGEE. This CDR3 contains 19 residues. The CDR3 reads CASSVFLRQGSSNTGELFF. The CDR3 coding sequence is TGTGCCAGCAGCGTATTTTTGAGACAGGGCTCCTCGAACACCGGGGAGCTGTTTTTT.

This clonotype was recorded a few times. The chain joins TRBV15 to TRBJ2-5; 7 nucleotides match TRBD2. The germline CDR1 and CDR2 sequences are LNHNV and YYDKDF (reference sequence). The CDR3 extends over 15 amino acids. Trimming took 2 bases from V and 4 from J; bases not matched to a gene: 7. CDR3 sequence reads: CATSRTSWGGETQYF. Written as DNA, the CDR3 is TGTGCCACCAGCAGAACCTCTTGGGGGGGAGAGACCCAGTACTTC. The complete variable domain, with remaining parts taken from reference TRBV15 and TRBJ2-5, reads DAMVIQNPRYQVTQFGKPVTLSCSQTLNHNVMYWYQQKSSQAPKLLFHYYDKDFNNEADTPDNFQSRRPNTSFCFLDIRSPGLGDTAMYLCATSRTSWGGETQYFGPGTRLLVL.

V is TRBV6-6 and J is TRBJ2-7, with 10 bases identical to TRBD1. CDR1 is MNHNY, CDR2 SVGAGI, per germline (reference sequence). The CDR3 is 13 residues long. The V and J ends lost 11 bases and 4 bases, in that order; junction bases with no gene match: 8. CDR3 protein: CAGVGTGDYEQYF. In nucleotides, the CDR3 is TGTGCCGGAGTGGGGACAGGGGATTACGAGCAGTACTTC.

About this clonotype: A junction boundary mismatches the germline segment, possibly from a read error. The chain joins TRBV5-1 to TRBJ2-1; D may be TRBD1 (6 bases). This CDR3 is 14 amino acids long. Germline CDR1 and CDR2: SGHRS and YFSETQ. The CDR3 region is CASSQSVGDKGHYF. CDR3 sequence (DNA): TGCGCCAGCAGCCAATCCGTCGGGGACAAGGGGCACTATTTC.

This clonotype was observed at least ten times. This chain joins TRBV12-3 or TRBV12-4 and TRBJ2-7; either TRBD1 or TRBD2 may supply D (5 bases each). Trimming removed 6 bases at V and 2 bases at J, with 14 bases between. The CDR3 length is 14 residues. The DNA of the CDR3 is TGTGCCAGCAGCCTAGGGGACCGGACCTACGAGCAGTACTTC. It codes for CASSLGDRTYEQYF.

In its sample, this clonotype was seen once. The junction differs from germline at one of its ends, possibly a read error. J is TRBJ2-3 and V is TRBV3-1; 9 bases fit TRBD2. Germline V CDR1 and CDR2: LGHDT, YNNKEL (reference sequence). CDR3 length equals 18 residues. CDR3 DNA sequence: TGTGCCAACAGCCAAGTTTCGGCGGGAGGGTCGTACACAGATACGCAGTATTTT. Protein sequence: CANSQVSAGGSYTDTQYF.

This rearrangement joins TRBV5-1 to TRBJ2-1; 8 bases agree with TRBD2. The CDR3 consists of 18 residues. V lost 0 bases to trimming and J lost 0 bases; unmatched junction nucleotides: 8. In germline, CDR1 is SGHRS, CDR2 YFSETQ. CDR3 bases: TGCGCCAGCAGCTTGGCATTCACGGGGGGGAGCTCCTACAATGAGCAGTTCTTC. This sequence encodes CASSLAFTGGSSYNEQFF.

This chain connects TRBV11-2 to TRBJ2-3; D ambiguous. Trimming stripped 7 bases from V and 3 bases from J, with 11 bases between. The V gene's germline CDR1 is SGHAT and CDR2 FQNNGV. The CDR3 is 13 amino acids. In nucleotides, the CDR3 is TGTGCCAGCAACAGTAGCTGGACAGATACGCAGTATTTT. It codes for CASNSSWTDTQYF.

By share of the sample, this clonotype is medium-sized. The chain combines TRBV19 with TRBJ1-2, with 7 nucleotides matching TRBD1. Germline V gene data show CDR1 as LNHDA and CDR2 as SQIVND (reference sequence). V shed 10 bases, J shed 2 bases, and the junction held 22 bases outside the gene matches. CDR3 length: 18 residues. The CDR3: CATLGRQGVLMGNYGYTF. For the CDR3, the DNA is TGTGCCACCCTCGGTCGACAGGGAGTTTTGATGGGAAACTATGGCTACACCTTC.

Ten or more counts support this clonotype. The J gene is TRBJ2-1, the V gene TRBV7-9; possibly TRBD1 for D (6 bases). V shed 4 bases and J shed 7 bases, with 14 bases lying between them. CDR1 and CDR2 from the germline V gene are SEHNR and FQNEAQ (reference sequence). CDR3 length: 14 residues. CDR3 amino acids: CASSWGRSGNEQFF. CDR3 nucleotide sequence: TGTGCCAGCAGCTGGGGGCGATCGGGTAATGAGCAGTTCTTC.

The chain links TRBV9 to TRBJ2-7, with 12 nucleotides matching TRBD2. V lost 4 bases to trimming and J lost 5 bases; unmatched junction nucleotides: 10. Germline V gene data show CDR1 as SGDLS and CDR2 as YYNGEE. This CDR3 spans 16 amino acids. This CDR3 reads CASSSNLAGGPHEQYF. DNA of the CDR3: TGTGCCAGCAGCTCAAACCTAGCGGGAGGGCCCCACGAGCAGTACTTC. Combining the CDR3 with reference TRBV9 and TRBJ2-7 gives the whole variable domain DSGVTQTPKHLITATGQRVTLRCSPRSGDLSVYWYQQSLDQGLQFLIQYYNGEERAKGNILERFSAQQFPDLHSELNLSSLELGDSALYFCASSSNLAGGPHEQYFGPGTRLTVT.

Turning to this clonotype: A read error may produce the germline difference seen at one junction end. The chain joins TRBV7-4 to TRBJ2-3; unclear D gene. The germline gives CDR1 SGHVT, CDR2 SQSDAQ. The CDR3 sequence is 15 residues long. CDR3 protein: CACSSTLVQADTQYF. The CDR3 coding sequence is TGTGCCTGCAGCTCGACCTTAGTGCAGGCAGATACGCAGTATTTT.

This chain joins TRBV7-9 and TRBJ2-7; TRBD1 or TRBD2 may be the D gene (5 bases each). V lost 8 bases and J 1 base, leaving 12 bases between the germline ends. CDR1 SEHNR and CDR2 FQNEAQ come from the germline V gene (reference sequence). The CDR3 loop spans 13 amino acids. CDR3 sequence (DNA): TGTGCCAGCCGGAGGACACCTTCCTACGAGCAGTACTTC. This encodes CASRRTPSYEQYF.

This chain joins TRBV6-2 or TRBV6-3 and TRBJ1-5, with unresolved D. Per germline, CDR1 MNHEY and CDR2 SVGEGT. Trimming took 6 bases from V and 2 from J, leaving 14 bases between them. The CDR3 loop spans 15 amino acids. The CDR3 DNA follows: TGTGCCAGCAGCCAAGTGAGAGGTGGCAATCAGCCCCAGCATTTT. As protein: CASSQVRGGNQPQHF.

The V call is TRBV7-2, the J call TRBJ1-6, with 10 bases identical to TRBD1. The germline gives CDR1 SGHTA, CDR2 FQGNSA. The V gene end was trimmed by 7 bases and the J gene end by 8 bases; junction bases not matched to a gene: 5. The CDR3 spans 14 residues. CDR3 in DNA: TGTGCCAGCACCTACGGGACAGGGGATTCACCCCTCCACTTT. It translates to CASTYGTGDSPLHF.

This clonotype was seen more than once but under ten times. This chain joins TRBV20-1 and TRBJ2-7, with D unresolved. Trimming shortened V by 2 bases and J by 3 bases, and 11 bases separated the two germline ends. Germline CDR1 reads DFQATT; CDR2 reads SNEGSKA (reference sequence). The CDR3 contains 13 residues. The CDR3 DNA is TGCAGTGCTAGAAGCCCGAGCAACTACGAGCAGTACTTC. Amino acid sequence: CSARSPSNYEQYF.

This clonotype was seen a few times. The chain is built from TRBV4-3 and TRBJ2-1; the D gene is possibly TRBD2 (5 bases). CDR3 length: 11 amino acids. V lost 1 base, J lost 12 bases, and 7 bases lay in between. Germline values: CDR1 LGHNA, CDR2 YSLEER. CDR3 DNA sequence: TGCGCCAGCAGCCAAGGTGGGAGGCAGTTCTTC. It yields the protein CASSQGGRQFF.

This clonotype was counted many times. This chain joins TRBV28 and TRBJ2-1; 7 bases line up with TRBD1. V lost 4 bases and J lost 4; bases outside the gene matches: 4. The germline V gene has CDR1 MDHEN and CDR2 SYDVKM. The CDR3 consists of 14 residues. Written as DNA, the CDR3 is TGTGCCAGCAGTTCGACGACAGGGTACAATGAGCAGTTCTTC. Its protein product is CASSSTTGYNEQFF.